Included here is one TCR beta chain sequence, with context. Its antigen remains unidentified. The junction departs from the called germline gene at one end, perhaps through a read error. The sample originates from a study of T cell responses to AZD1222 COVID-19 vaccine. Study-level information: It was second doses at about 4 or about 12 weeks that were pooled. Study-wide results and caveats: Baseline serostatus was positive in only a handful of AZD1222 recipients.

This CDR3 comprises 15 residues. In germline, CDR1 is SGHRS, CDR2 YFSETQ. The method was immunoSEQ multiplex PCR; TCRdb's version includes in-frame clones alone and lacks a portion of them. The repertoire holds approximately 110,000 clones, with roughly 82% as singletons. This chain links TRBV5-1 with TRBJ2-2; 10 bases map to TRBD1. Sequences were derived from peripheral blood, sampled on day 0 of AZD1222 vaccination. This TCR was sampled from an adult in good health. CDR3 region: CASTLTGGASGELFF. For the CDR3, the DNA is TGCGCCAGCACCTTGACAGGGGGCGCATCCGGGGAGCTGTTTTTT.